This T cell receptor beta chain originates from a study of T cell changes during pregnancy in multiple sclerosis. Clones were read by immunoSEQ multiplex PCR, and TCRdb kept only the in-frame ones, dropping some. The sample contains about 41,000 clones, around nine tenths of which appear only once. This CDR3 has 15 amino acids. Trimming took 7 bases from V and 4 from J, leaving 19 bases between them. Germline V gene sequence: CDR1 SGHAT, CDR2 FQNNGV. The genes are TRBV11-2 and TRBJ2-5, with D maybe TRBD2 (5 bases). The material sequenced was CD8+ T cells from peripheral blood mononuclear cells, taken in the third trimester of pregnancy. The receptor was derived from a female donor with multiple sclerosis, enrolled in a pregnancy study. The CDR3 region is CASTTHGKGVETQYF. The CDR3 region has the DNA TGTGCCAGCACCACGCACGGAAAGGGAGTAGAGACCCAGTACTTC. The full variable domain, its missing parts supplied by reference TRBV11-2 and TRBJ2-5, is EAGVAQSPRYKIIEKRQSVAFWCNPISGHATLYWYQQILGQGPKLLIQFQNNGVVDDSQLPKDRFSAERLKGVDSTLKIQPAKLEDSAVYLCASTTHGKGVETQYFGPGTRLLVL.